The 4 T cell receptor beta chains listed next were all sequenced from one sample in a study of cytomegalovirus exposure and HLA in healthy donors. Sequencing used immunoSEQ multiplex PCR; TCRdb keeps in-frame clones, though not all of them. The sample yields 150,000 to 200,000 clones, about 86% seen once. Sequenced sample: PBMCs. These receptor sequences come from a woman aged 30 to 39 in good health and CMV-seronegative.

The chain combines TRBV10-1 with TRBJ2-7; 8 nucleotides line up with TRBD1. Per germline, CDR1 WNHNN and CDR2 SYGVQD (reference sequence). This CDR3 spans 14 amino acids. V was clipped by 1 base and J by 4 bases; unmatched bases: 3. Here the CDR3 reads CASSEFQGAYEQYF. The CDR3 region has the DNA TGCGCCAGCAGTGAGTTCCAGGGGGCTTACGAGCAGTACTTC.

The chain uses TRBV27 and TRBJ1-2; 7 bases map to TRBD1. Germline V CDR1 and CDR2: MNHEY, SMNVEV (reference sequence). Trimming took 3 bases from V and 6 from J; bases not matched to a gene: 4. The CDR3 is 13 amino acids. The CDR3 bases are TGTGCCAGCAGTTTGAACAGGGGTGATGGCTACACCTTC. It yields the protein CASSLNRGDGYTF.

This chain links TRBV4-1 with TRBJ2-7; 8 bases are a match to TRBD1. V shed 1 base and J 6 bases; nucleotides not matched to a gene: 11. The CDR3 is 16 residues long. From germline, CDR1 is MGHRA and CDR2 YSYEKL. The CDR3 nucleotides are TGCGCCAGCAGCCAAGTCTTTCCAGGGGGCACCTCCGAGCAGTACTTC. It codes for CASSQVFPGGTSEQYF.

The chain links TRBV7-9 to TRBJ2-7, with TRBD2 identical over 10 bases. The CDR3 contains 15 residues. With 0 bases clipped from V and 4 bases from J, the junction kept 3 bases outside the gene matches. CDR1 is SEHNR and CDR2 is FQNEAQ in the germline V gene (reference sequence). In DNA form, the CDR3 reads TGTGCCAGCAGCTTAGCAGCGGGGGGGATGTACGAGCAGTACTTC. This translates into CASSLAAGGMYEQYF.